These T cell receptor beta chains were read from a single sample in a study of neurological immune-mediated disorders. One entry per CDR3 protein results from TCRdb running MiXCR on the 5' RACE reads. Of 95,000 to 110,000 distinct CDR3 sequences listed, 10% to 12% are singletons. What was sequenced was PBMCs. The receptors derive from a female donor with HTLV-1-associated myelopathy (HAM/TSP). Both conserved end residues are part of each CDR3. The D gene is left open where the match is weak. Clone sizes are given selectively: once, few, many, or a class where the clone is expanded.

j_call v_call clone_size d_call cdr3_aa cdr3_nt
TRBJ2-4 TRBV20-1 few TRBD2 CSATTTHSGGEYF TGCAGTGCTACAACCACCCATTCGGGGGGGGAGTACTTC
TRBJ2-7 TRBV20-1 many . CSVNGSPYEQYF TGCAGTGTTAATGGAAGTCCCTACGAGCAGTACTTC
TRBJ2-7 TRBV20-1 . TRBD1 CSAPPRDRAYEQYF TGCAGTGCGCCTCCGCGGGACAGGGCCTACGAGCAGTACTTC
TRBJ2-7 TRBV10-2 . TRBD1 CASRTGGSYEQYF TGCGCCAGCAGGACAGGGGGCAGTTACGAGCAGTACTTC
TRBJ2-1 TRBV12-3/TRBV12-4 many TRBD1 CASSLRGPNEQFF TGTGCCAGCAGTTTAAGGGGGCCGAATGAGCAGTTCTTC
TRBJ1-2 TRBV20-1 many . CSARVGLNYGYTF TGCAGTGCTAGAGTAGGGCTCAACTATGGCTACACCTTC
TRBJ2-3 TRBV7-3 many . CASSLTGRTDTQYF TGTGCCAGCAGCTTAACTGGTCGCACAGATACGCAGTATTTT
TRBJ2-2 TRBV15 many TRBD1 CATRSTPGQGTGELFF TGTGCCACCAGATCAACGCCGGGACAGGGGACCGGGGAGCTGTTTTTT
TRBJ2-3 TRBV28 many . CASSLLLSPDTQYF TGTGCCAGCAGTTTACTCTTAAGCCCAGATACGCAGTATTTT
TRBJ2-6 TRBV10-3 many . CAISESYGNSGANVLTF TGTGCCATCAGTGAGTCTTATGGGAACTCTGGGGCCAACGTCCTGACTTTC
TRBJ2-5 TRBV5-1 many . CASQQGSPGETQYF TGCGCTTCTCAACAGGGCTCCCCCGGAGAGACCCAGTACTTC
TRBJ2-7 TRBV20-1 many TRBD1 CSAPDPGQGAYEQYF TGCAGTGCTCCGGACCCGGGACAGGGGGCTTACGAGCAGTACTTC